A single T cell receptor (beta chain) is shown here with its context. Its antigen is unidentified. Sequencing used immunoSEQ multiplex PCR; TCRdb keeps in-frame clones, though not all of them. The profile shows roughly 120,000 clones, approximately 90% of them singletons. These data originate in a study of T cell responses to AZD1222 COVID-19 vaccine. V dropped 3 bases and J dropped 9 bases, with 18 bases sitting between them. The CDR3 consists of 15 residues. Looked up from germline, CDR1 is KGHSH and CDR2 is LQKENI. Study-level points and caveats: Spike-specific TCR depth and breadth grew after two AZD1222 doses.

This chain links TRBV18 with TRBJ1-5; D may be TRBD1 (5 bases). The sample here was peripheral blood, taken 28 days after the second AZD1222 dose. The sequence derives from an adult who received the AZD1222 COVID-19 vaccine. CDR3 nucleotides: TGTGCCAGCTCACCGGGTCGGGGGGACGTTCTGCCCCAGCATTTT. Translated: CASSPGRGDVLPQHF.